This entry lists 19 T cell receptor beta chains sequenced from one sample in a study of T cell responses to AZD1222 COVID-19 vaccine. Some clones are missing from TCRdb's copy, which holds only in-frame ones; the method was immunoSEQ multiplex PCR. There are tens of thousands of clones in the sample; roughly nine tenths occur only once, and approximately 3% lies in the top ten. The starting material was peripheral blood, obtained on day 0 of AZD1222 vaccination. The receptor source for this set is an adult in good health.

The J gene is TRBJ2-6, the V gene TRBV29-1; TRBD1 matches at 10 bases. This CDR3 has 16 residues. V shed 6 bases and J 1 base; nucleotides not matched to a gene: 6. CDR1 and CDR2 (germline): SQVTM, ANQGSEA. CDR3 sequence: CSVPGQGNSGANVLTF. CDR3 coding DNA: TGCAGCGTACCGGGACAGGGGAATTCTGGGGCCAACGTCCTGACTTTC.

The rearrangement uses TRBV7-9 and TRBJ1-1; D is uncertain. From germline, CDR1 is SEHNR and CDR2 FQNEAQ (reference sequence). The V end lost 2 bases, the J end lost 6 bases, and 7 bases lay between the germline ends. This CDR3 has 12 residues. Here the CDR3 DNA reads TGTGCCAGCAGCTTAAACGGGCCTGAAGCTTTCTTT. Amino acids: CASSLNGPEAFF.

This chain uses TRBV12-3 or TRBV12-4 with TRBJ2-7; 9 bases are a match to TRBD1. V trimming: 6 bases; J trimming: 1 base; junction bases outside the gene matches: 1. This CDR3 contains 13 residues. The CDR3 protein is CASRDRGSYEQYF. The DNA for the CDR3 is TGTGCCAGCAGGGACAGGGGTTCCTACGAGCAGTACTTC.

This clone was found once. The V call is TRBV7-9, the J call TRBJ2-7; D may match TRBD1 or TRBD2 (5 bases each). The CDR3 has 13 amino acids. Looked up from germline, CDR1 is SEHNR and CDR2 is FQNEAQ (reference sequence). V dropped 3 bases and J dropped 9 bases, with 15 bases sitting between them. CDR3 amino acids: CASSFGTPARQYF. CDR3 sequence (DNA): TGTGCCAGCAGCTTCGGGACCCCGGCTCGGCAGTACTTC.

The CDR3 coding sequence is TGTGCCAGCAGTCCCGGGGCTCCAGGAGGCTACACCTTC. Translation: CASSPGAPGGYTF. The rearrangement uses TRBV28 and TRBJ1-2, with a tentative D call TRBD1 (5 bases). V lost 5 bases to trimming and J lost 8 bases, with 15 bases between them. Germline V gives CDR1 MDHEN, CDR2 SYDVKM. This CDR3 spans 13 amino acids.

The V call is TRBV24-1, the J call TRBJ2-1; TRBD1 is a possible D gene (6 bases). Germline CDR1 and CDR2: KGHDR and SFDVKD. The CDR3 is made up of 14 amino acids. With 2 bases removed from V and 9 bases from J, the gap between germline ends came to 13 bases. The CDR3: CATSDYRDSSEQFF. As DNA, the CDR3 is TGTGCCACCAGTGATTACAGGGATTCAAGTGAGCAGTTCTTC.

This clone was counted once. The genes are TRBV10-1 and TRBJ1-2; 9 nucleotides align to TRBD1. V was pared by 6 bases and J by 10 bases, with 6 bases of the junction left unmatched. Germline V CDR1 and CDR2: WNHNN, SYGVQD (reference sequence). The CDR3 sequence is 12 residues long. The CDR3 here is CASSRDRVDYTF. In DNA form, the CDR3 reads TGCGCCAGCAGCAGGGACAGGGTGGACTACACCTTC.

The chain recombines TRBV3-1 (or the pseudogene TRBV3-2) with TRBJ1-1; 10 bases fit TRBD1. Germline V gives CDR1 LGHDT, CDR2 YNNKEL (reference sequence). The CDR3 length is 14 residues. J was trimmed by 5 bases and V by 4 bases; bases with no gene match: 4. In DNA, the CDR3 is TGTGCCAGCAGCCGAAGACAGGGGGCAACTGAAGCTTTCTTT. This encodes CASSRRQGATEAFF.

The V and J genes are TRBV19 and TRBJ2-7, with 10 bases identical to TRBD1. After removal of 3 bases from V and 5 bases from J, the junction contained 10 bases not matched to a gene. CDR1 LNHDA and CDR2 SQIVND come from the germline V gene (reference sequence). The CDR3 runs 16 residues. CDR3 in DNA: TGTGCCAGTAGTATTTCGGGACAGGGGTTGGATAACGAGCAGTACTTC. Encoded protein: CASSISGQGLDNEQYF.

The rearrangement uses TRBV7-3 and TRBJ2-7, with 7 bases identical to TRBD1. Trimming took 2 bases from V and 6 from J; bases not matched to a gene: 7. The CDR3 loop spans 14 amino acids. In germline, CDR1 is SGHTA, CDR2 FQGTGA. Written as DNA, the CDR3 is TGTGCCAGCAGCTTAGGGGGACAGTCTAGCGAGCAGTACTTC. It translates to CASSLGGQSSEQYF.

DNA for the CDR3: TGTGCCAGCAGCTTAGGGGGGGGCCGTGCAGATACGCAGTATTTT. This codes for CASSLGGGRADTQYF. This chain links TRBV11-3 with TRBJ2-3; D possibly corresponds to TRBD2 (7 bases). The V and J ends lost 1 base and 4 bases respectively, with 12 bases between them. CDR3 size: 15 residues. CDR1 is SGHNT and CDR2 is YENEEA in the germline V gene.

This chain links TRBV2 with TRBJ2-7; TRBD2 matches at 10 bases. This CDR3 spans 13 amino acids. CDR1 SNHLY and CDR2 FYNNEI come from the germline V gene. V shed 8 bases, J shed 2 bases, and the junction held 3 bases outside the gene matches. DNA of the CDR3: TGTGCCAGCCAGCGGGGGGGCCCCTACGAGCAGTACTTC. Translating it yields CASQRGGPYEQYF.

The chain is built from TRBV4-1 and TRBJ1-6; TRBD1 matches at 7 bases. Germline CDR1 reads MGHRA; CDR2 reads YSYEKL. This CDR3 has 15 amino acids. The junction had 3 bases not matched to a gene; V was cut back by 1 base and J by 6 bases. As DNA, the CDR3 is TGCGCCAGCAGCCAAGTGGGGACAGCTAATTCACCCCTCCACTTT. This translates into CASSQVGTANSPLHF.

V is TRBV6-2 or TRBV6-3 and J is TRBJ2-7, with unresolved D. Trimming shortened V by 4 bases and J by 7 bases, and 11 bases separated the two germline ends. Germline lookup yields CDR1 MNHEY and CDR2 SVGEGT. The CDR3 contains 12 residues. CDR3 in DNA: TGTGCCAGCAGTTTTCCCCCAAAAGAGCAGTACTTC. Translated: CASSFPPKEQYF.

A single count supports this clone. CDR3 nucleotide sequence: TGTGCCAGCAGCCCGAGCGGGTTATCCTACAATGAGCAGTTCTTC. It specifies CASSPSGLSYNEQFF. V gene TRBV11-2 combines with J gene TRBJ2-1; a weak D match, TRBD2 (6 bases). V lost 5 bases and J lost 1, with 12 bases in between. Germline CDR1 and CDR2: SGHAT and FQNNGV. The CDR3 extends over 15 amino acids. The full variable domain, rest sourced from reference TRBV11-2 and TRBJ2-1, is EAGVAQSPRYKIIEKRQSVAFWCNPISGHATLYWYQQILGQGPKLLIQFQNNGVVDDSQLPKDRFSAERLKGVDSTLKIQPAKLEDSAVYLCASSPSGLSYNEQFFGPGTRLTVL.

This chain joins TRBV4-2 and TRBJ1-6; D call uncertain. Germline CDR1 and CDR2: LGHNA and YNFKEQ. The length of the CDR3 is 15 residues. The V gene lost 0 bases and the J gene lost 9 bases, with 12 bases spanning the gap. The CDR3 region is CASSQDSATGSPLHF. CDR3 nucleotides: TGTGCCAGCAGCCAAGACTCGGCGACGGGTTCACCCCTCCACTTT.

A single count supports this clone. The chain has TRBV3-1 (or the pseudogene TRBV3-2) and TRBJ1-2; D is possibly TRBD1 (5 bases). The germline V gene has CDR1 LGHDT and CDR2 YNNKEL (reference sequence). V lost 4 bases to trimming and J lost 7 bases, with 16 bases between them. The CDR3 spans 14 residues. The CDR3: CASSPRREMVGYTF. The CDR3 DNA sequence: TGTGCCAGCAGCCCACGCAGGGAAATGGTTGGCTACACCTTC.

V and J are TRBV28 and TRBJ2-3; D is perhaps TRBD1 (5 bases). CDR3 length equals 13 residues. Germline V gene lookup returns CDR1 MDHEN and CDR2 SYDVKM. V was cut by 3 bases and J by 5 bases, with 9 bases left in between. The CDR3 sequence is CASSFRQLDTQYF. The CDR3 DNA sequence: TGTGCCAGCAGTTTCAGACAGCTAGATACGCAGTATTTT.

The chain uses TRBV19 and TRBJ2-2, with 8 nucleotides matching TRBD2. Germline CDR1 reads LNHDA; CDR2 reads SQIVND (reference sequence). The J segment lost 0 bases and the V segment lost 6 bases, leaving 6 bases of the junction unmatched. The CDR3 spans 16 residues. CDR3 region: CASRAGAGANTGELFF. The CDR3 DNA follows: TGTGCCAGTAGGGCCGGAGCGGGAGCGAACACCGGGGAGCTGTTTTTT.